These 10 T cell receptor beta chains were sequenced from one sample in a study of blood T cell repertoires in COVID-19. Repertoires were generated with immunoSEQ multiplex PCR, while TCRdb's copy carries only in-frame clones and drops some. The sample holds 350,000 to 450,000 clones, approximately 81% seen once. The sequencing sample was made of peripheral blood. All receptors come from a woman aged 18 to 35 with acute or convalescent COVID-19.

The chain employs TRBV19 and TRBJ2-3, with D possibly TRBD2 on 6 matching bases. CDR3 size: 13 residues. Deletions cut 6 bases from V and 4 bases from J, with 11 bases between. Germline V CDR1 and CDR2: LNHDA, SQIVND (reference sequence). In DNA form, the CDR3 reads TGTGCCAGTAGCGGGAGAGGGGCAGATACGCAGTATTTT. This encodes CASSGRGADTQYF.

This chain connects TRBV2 to TRBJ1-1, with D perhaps TRBD1 (5 bases). Between the trimmed V and J ends, which lost 6 bases and 1 base, there was a span of 9 bases. The CDR3 consists of 13 residues. CDR1 SNHLY and CDR2 FYNNEI come from the germline V gene. CDR3 sequence reads: CASRGGTNTEAFF. The CDR3 DNA reads TGTGCCAGCAGGGGCGGGACGAACACTGAAGCTTTCTTT.

V is TRBV11-2 and J is TRBJ1-4; TRBD1 matches 8 bases. J gave up 7 bases and V 4 bases, and 11 bases lay outside the gene matches. The CDR3 totals 16 residues. In germline, CDR1 is SGHAT, CDR2 FQNNGV. The CDR3 loop reads CASSSLTTGVREKLFF. For the CDR3, the DNA is TGTGCCAGCAGCTCCCTAACGACAGGGGTTCGTGAAAAACTGTTTTTT.

For this clone: The same CDR3 can be traced to other DNA sequences in this sample. This chain connects TRBV19 to TRBJ2-6, with 7 bases matching TRBD1. The germline V gene encodes CDR1 LNHDA and CDR2 SQIVND (reference sequence). J was trimmed by 4 bases and V by 9 bases; bases with no gene match: 12. This CDR3 spans 16 amino acids. CDR3 in DNA: TGTGCCAGCAGTCCGCCGACAGGGAGAGGGGCCAACGTCCTGACTTTC. It codes for CASSPPTGRGANVLTF.

This clone has more than one count but fewer than ten. This chain connects TRBV5-5 to TRBJ1-5; D is unclear. V was cut by 0 bases and J by 4 bases, with 14 bases left in between. Germline assignment: CDR1 SGHKS and CDR2 YYEKEE (reference sequence). CDR3 length equals 16 residues. The CDR3 nucleotides read TGTGCCAGCAGCTTGGGGGAGGTTTTGCCAAATCAGCCCCAGCATTTT. Translated: CASSLGEVLPNQPQHF.

In DNA, the CDR3 is TGTGCCAGCAGACAGGCGGGGGAGCAGTTCTTC. It is translated as CASRQAGEQFF. The J gene is TRBJ2-1, the V gene TRBV7-2, with D perhaps matching TRBD2 (6 bases). CDR3 length equals 11 residues. Per germline, CDR1 SGHTA and CDR2 FQGNSA. Trimming took 6 bases from V and 10 from J, leaving 10 bases between them.

This chain links TRBV11-2 with TRBJ2-3; perhaps TRBD1 as D (6 bases). The germline V gene encodes CDR1 SGHAT and CDR2 FQNNGV. Trimming shortened V by 6 bases and J by 6 bases, and 10 bases separated the two germline ends. The CDR3 is 12 amino acids. Here the CDR3 DNA reads TGTGCCAGCAGGAGGACAGTCGATACGCAGTATTTT. Protein product: CASRRTVDTQYF.

J is TRBJ2-7 and V is TRBV11-2, with 9 positions matching TRBD2. Germline V gives CDR1 SGHAT, CDR2 FQNNGV. J lost 3 bases, V lost 1 base, and 4 bases had no gene match. The CDR3 has 15 residues. This CDR3 reads CASSLGSSGDYEQYF. The DNA for the CDR3 is TGTGCCAGCAGCTTAGGGTCTAGCGGGGACTACGAGCAGTACTTC.

The chain recombines TRBV5-1 with TRBJ1-2, with D possibly matching TRBD1 (5 bases). The CDR3 loop spans 15 amino acids. V lost 1 base and J lost 3, with 13 bases in between. Germline CDR1 is SGHRS and CDR2 is YFSETQ. The CDR3 here is CASSLNAGYDYGYTF. The CDR3 coding sequence is TGCGCCAGCAGCTTGAACGCAGGGTATGACTATGGCTACACCTTC.

The CDR3 sequence is CASSSWPQPQHF. In DNA form, the CDR3 reads TGTGCCAGTAGTAGTTGGCCCCAGCCCCAGCATTTT. The chain links TRBV19 to TRBJ1-5; D unclear. The CDR3 loop spans 12 amino acids. The V and J ends lost 4 bases and 7 bases respectively, with 8 bases between them. Germline V CDR1 and CDR2: LNHDA, SQIVND (reference sequence).